This T cell receptor beta chain was observed in a study of T-cell reconstitution after alpha-beta-depleted transplantation in children. Preparation of the TCRbeta library involved a method that used unique molecular identifiers. TCRdb re-analysed the PCR reads in MiXCR, keeping a single row per CDR3 protein. Found here are 420,000 or so distinct CDR3 sequences, 9.5% to 13% of them singletons; the top ten hold roughly 5.1%. The ends lost 2 bases at V and 5 bases at J; junction bases unmatched: 6. Looked up from germline, CDR1 is DFQATT and CDR2 is SNEGSKA (reference sequence). This CDR3 contains 14 residues.

This specimen consisted of PBMCs from the stem cell graft donor, obtained from the stem cell graft. This chain connects TRBV20-1 to TRBJ2-5; 9 nucleotides align to TRBD1. The TCR originated in a human donor who donated a stem cell graft to a child with acute myeloid leukemia. The CDR3 DNA reads TGCAGTGCTAGAACCGGGACAGGGTTGGAGACCCAGTACTTC. This codes for CSARTGTGLETQYF.